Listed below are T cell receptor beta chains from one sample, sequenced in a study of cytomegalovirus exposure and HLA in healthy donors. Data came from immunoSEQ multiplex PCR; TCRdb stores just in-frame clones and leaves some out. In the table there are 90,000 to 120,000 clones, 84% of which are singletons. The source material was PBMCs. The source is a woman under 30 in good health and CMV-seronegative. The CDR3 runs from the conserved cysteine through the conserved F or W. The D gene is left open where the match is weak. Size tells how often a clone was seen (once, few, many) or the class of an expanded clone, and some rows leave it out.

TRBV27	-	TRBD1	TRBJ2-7	TGTGCCGGCAGTCCAACCGGGACAGGGAGGCTCTTCTACGAGCAGTACTTC	CAGSPTGTGRLFYEQYF
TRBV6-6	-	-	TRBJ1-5	TGTGCCAGCAGTTACTTGGGAGTTGAGCAGCCCCAGCATTTT	CASSYLGVEQPQHF
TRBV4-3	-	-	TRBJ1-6	TGCGCCAGCAGCCAAGATCAGGGTTTCCCGCCTTCACCCCTCCACTTT	CASSQDQGFPPSPLHF
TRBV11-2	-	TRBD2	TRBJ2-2	TGTGCCAGCAGCTCCCGGGGGGGGATCAACACCGGGGAGCTGTTTTTT	CASSSRGGINTGELFF
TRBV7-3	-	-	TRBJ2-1	TGTGCCAGCAGCTTAATGTACGAGCGGGCCTACAATGAGCAGTTCTTC	CASSLMYERAYNEQFF
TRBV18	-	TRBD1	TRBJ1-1	TGTGCCAGCTCACGTGGGACAGGGAACACTGAAGCTTTCTTT	CASSRGTGNTEAFF
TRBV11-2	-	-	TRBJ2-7	TGTGCCAGCAGCTTAACGCGGAGGGACTACGAGCAGTACTTC	CASSLTRRDYEQYF
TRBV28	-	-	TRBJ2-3	TGTGCCAGCAGTCCCACAGGGTATGATACGCAGTATTTT	CASSPTGYDTQYF
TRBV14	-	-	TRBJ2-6	TGTGCCAGCAGCCAAGTGGGGACTGAAGGGGCCAACGTCCTGACTTTC	CASSQVGTEGANVLTF
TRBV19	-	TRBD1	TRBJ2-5	TGTGCCACTAACAGGGGCGGCCTCGGGGAGACCCAGTACTTC	CATNRGGLGETQYF
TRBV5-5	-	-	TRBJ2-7	TGTGCCAGCAGCGGGAGACTAGCCTACGAGCAGTACTTC	CASSGRLAYEQYF
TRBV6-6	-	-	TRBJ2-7	TGTGCCAGCAGTTACCCTGGGGGCCAGTTCTCCTACGAGCAGTACTTC	CASSYPGGQFSYEQYF
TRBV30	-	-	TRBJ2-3	TGTGCCTGGAGTGCCCAAACTGGAGGCATGGATACGCAGTATTTT	CAWSAQTGGMDTQYF
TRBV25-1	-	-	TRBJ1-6	TGTGCCAGCAGTGAATTGGGCGTCTATAATTCACCCCTCCACTTT	CASSELGVYNSPLHF
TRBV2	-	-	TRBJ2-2	TGTGCCAGCAGGCGGGCAGAGAACACCGGGGAGCTGTTTTTT	CASRRAENTGELFF
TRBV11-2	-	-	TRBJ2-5	TGTGCCAGCAGCTGGAATAAGGGGAGGCAAGTGGGCGGAGAGACCCAGTACTTC	CASSWNKGRQVGGETQYF
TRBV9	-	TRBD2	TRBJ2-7	TGTGCCAGCAGCCCGAGCGGGAGTCAGACCTACGAGCAGTACTTC	CASSPSGSQTYEQYF
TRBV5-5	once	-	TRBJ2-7	TGTGCCAGCAGCTTCGGGACAATGGAGCAGTACTTC	CASSFGTMEQYF
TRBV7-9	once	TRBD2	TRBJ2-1	TGTGCCAGCAGCTTAGATAGCGGGGGGCCGACTATCCTCGATGAGCAGTTCTTC	CASSLDSGGPTILDEQFF
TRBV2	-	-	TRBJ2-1	TGTGCCAGCAGTACTAGTTTCTCTACCTACAATGAGCAGTTCTTC	CASSTSFSTYNEQFF
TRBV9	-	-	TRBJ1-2	TGTGCCAGCACGGGGAACTATGGCTACACCTTC	CASTGNYGYTF
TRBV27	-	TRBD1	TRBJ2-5	TGTGCCAGCAGGAGGGACAGGGGGCTGGAGGAGACCCAGTACTTC	CASRRDRGLEETQYF
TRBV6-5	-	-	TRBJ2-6	TGTGCCAGCAGTTACGGACAGTCCTCTGGGGCCAACGTCCTGACTTTC	CASSYGQSSGANVLTF
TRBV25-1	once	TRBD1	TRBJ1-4	TGTGCCAGCAGTGATGGAGGGGGCGGGGAAAAACTGTTTTTT	CASSDGGGGEKLFF
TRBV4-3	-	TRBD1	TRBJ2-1	TGCGCCAGCAGCCAAGATTTGAGCCGGGACAGGGGGGGCAATGAGCAGTTCTTC	CASSQDLSRDRGGNEQFF
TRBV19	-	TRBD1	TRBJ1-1	TGTGCCAGTAGTCCCACAGGGGGCAGGGCTGAAGCTTTCTTT	CASSPTGGRAEAFF
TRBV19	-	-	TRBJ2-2	TGTGCCAGTCCAGCGGACAACACCGGGGAGCTGTTTTTT	CASPADNTGELFF
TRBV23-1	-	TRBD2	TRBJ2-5	TGCGCCAGCAGTCACCCGGGACTAGCGGGGGCCGAAACAGAGACCCAGTACTTC	CASSHPGLAGAETETQYF
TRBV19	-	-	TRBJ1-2	TGTGCCAGCACAACAGGGCGTGGCTACACCTTC	CASTTGRGYTF